This record concerns one T cell receptor (beta chain) sequence. The record originates from a study of blood T cell repertoires in COVID-19. Overall study context: The United States, Italy and Spain supplied acute and convalescent COVID-19 samples.

Germline assignment: CDR1 SGHAT and CDR2 FQNNGV. The CDR3 consists of 17 residues. Trimming took 5 bases from V and 6 from J; bases not matched to a gene: 13. Per the original data handling: Amplification of reference gene primers provided the estimated nucleated cell counts. Some clones are missing from TCRdb's copy, which holds only in-frame ones; the method was immunoSEQ multiplex PCR. D and trimming were read from the DNA, whereas the V and J calls and clone size are those reported in that table. Among tens of thousands of clones, about 90% were seen once, and the ten largest hold less than 20%. The chain links TRBV11-2 to TRBJ2-2, with 9 bases that match TRBD2. The origin of this receptor is a human donor with active COVID-19. The donor label of this sample is uncertain. Sequencing was done on a sample of peripheral blood. CDR3 loop: CASSPRSSGIRPGELFF. The DNA for the CDR3 is TGTGCCAGCAGCCCCCGGTCTAGCGGGATTCGACCCGGGGAGCTGTTTTTT.